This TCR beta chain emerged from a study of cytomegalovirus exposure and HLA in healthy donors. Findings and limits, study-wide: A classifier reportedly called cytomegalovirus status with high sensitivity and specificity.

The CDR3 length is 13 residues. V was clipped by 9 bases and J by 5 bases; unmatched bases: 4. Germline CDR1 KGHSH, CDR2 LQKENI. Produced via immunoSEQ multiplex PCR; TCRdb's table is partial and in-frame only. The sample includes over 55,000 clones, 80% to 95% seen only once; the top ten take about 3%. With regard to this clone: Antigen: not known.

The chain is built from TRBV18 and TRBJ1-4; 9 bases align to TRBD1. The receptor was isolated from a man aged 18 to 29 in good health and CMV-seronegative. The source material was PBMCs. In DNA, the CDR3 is TGTGCCAGTACAGGGGGCTTGAATGAAAAACTGTTTTTT. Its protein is CASTGGLNEKLFF.